This note documents a single T cell receptor beta chain sequence. The CDR3 ends on some other residue instead of the conserved phenylalanine or tryptophan, so this is likely a read error. These data are taken from a study of blood T cells in healthy people across ages. CDR3 length: 12 amino acids. V lost 2 bases and J 7 bases, leaving 9 bases between the germline ends. Germline V lookup: CDR1 DFQATT, CDR2 SNEGSKA (reference sequence). Next came a second PCR, run for roughly 6 to 11 cycles, which used a sample-barcoded 5' primer along with a J-beta primer mix. Each cDNA molecule was tagged by a template-switch adaptor with 12 random nucleotides. In TCRdb, the 5' RACE reads were re-called with MiXCR into one record per CDR3 protein. The repertoire holds under 950,000 distinct CDR3 sequences, with about a fifth as singletons.

Sequencing was performed on blood. The chain combines TRBV20-1 with TRBJ1-5, with D possibly TRBD1 on 5 matching bases. This clonotype was sampled from a man between 65 and 85 years old in good health. The CDR3 loop reads CSARQGNQPQHS. The CDR3 nucleotides are TGCAGTGCTAGACAGGGAAACCAGCCCCAGCATTCT.